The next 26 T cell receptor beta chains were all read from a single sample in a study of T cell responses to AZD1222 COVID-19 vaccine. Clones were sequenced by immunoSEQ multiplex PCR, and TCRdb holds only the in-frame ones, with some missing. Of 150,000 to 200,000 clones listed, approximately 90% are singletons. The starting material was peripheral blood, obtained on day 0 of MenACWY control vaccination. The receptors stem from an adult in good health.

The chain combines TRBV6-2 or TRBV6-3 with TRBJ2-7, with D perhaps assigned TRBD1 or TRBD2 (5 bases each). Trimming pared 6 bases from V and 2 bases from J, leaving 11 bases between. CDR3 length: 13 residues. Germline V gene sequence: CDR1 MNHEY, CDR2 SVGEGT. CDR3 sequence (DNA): TGTGCCAGCAGCCGGGACGGGACCTACGAGCAGTACTTC. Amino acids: CASSRDGTYEQYF.

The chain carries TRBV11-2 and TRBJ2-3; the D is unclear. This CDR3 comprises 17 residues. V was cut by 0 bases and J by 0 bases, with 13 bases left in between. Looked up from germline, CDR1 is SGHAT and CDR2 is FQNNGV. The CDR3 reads CASSLEPHPSSTDTQYF. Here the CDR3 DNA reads TGTGCCAGCAGCTTAGAGCCCCACCCTTCTAGCACAGATACGCAGTATTTT.

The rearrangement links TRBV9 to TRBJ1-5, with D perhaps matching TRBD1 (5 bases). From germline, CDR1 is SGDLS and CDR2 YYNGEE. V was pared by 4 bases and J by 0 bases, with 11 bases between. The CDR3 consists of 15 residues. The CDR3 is CASSRDGYSNQPQHF. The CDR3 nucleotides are TGTGCCAGCAGCCGGGACGGCTATAGCAATCAGCCCCAGCATTTT. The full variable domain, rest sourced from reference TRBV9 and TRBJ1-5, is DSGVTQTPKHLITATGQRVTLRCSPRSGDLSVYWYQQSLDQGLQFLIQYYNGEERAKGNILERFSAQQFPDLHSELNLSSLELGDSALYFCASSRDGYSNQPQHFGDGTRLSIL.

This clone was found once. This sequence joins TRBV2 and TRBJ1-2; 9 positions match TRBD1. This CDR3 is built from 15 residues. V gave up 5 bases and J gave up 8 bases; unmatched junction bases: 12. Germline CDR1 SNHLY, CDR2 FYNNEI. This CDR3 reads CASSPRTGEVRGYTF. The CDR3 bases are TGTGCCAGCAGTCCCCGGACAGGGGAGGTGCGCGGCTACACCTTC.

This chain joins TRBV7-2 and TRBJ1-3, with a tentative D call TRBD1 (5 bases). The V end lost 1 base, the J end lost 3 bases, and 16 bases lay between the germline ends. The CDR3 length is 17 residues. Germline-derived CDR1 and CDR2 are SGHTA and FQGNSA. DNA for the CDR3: TGTGCCAGCAGCTTAGACGGGGGTTCGCGCTTTGGAAACACCATATATTTT. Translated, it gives CASSLDGGSRFGNTIYF.

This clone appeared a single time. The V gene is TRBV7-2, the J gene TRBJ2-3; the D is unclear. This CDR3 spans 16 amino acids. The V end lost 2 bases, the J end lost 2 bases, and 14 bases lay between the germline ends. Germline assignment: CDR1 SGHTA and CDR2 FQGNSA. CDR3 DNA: TGTGCCAGCAGCTTACGCAGGACCGCCTACACAGATACGCAGTATTTT. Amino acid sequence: CASSLRRTAYTDTQYF.

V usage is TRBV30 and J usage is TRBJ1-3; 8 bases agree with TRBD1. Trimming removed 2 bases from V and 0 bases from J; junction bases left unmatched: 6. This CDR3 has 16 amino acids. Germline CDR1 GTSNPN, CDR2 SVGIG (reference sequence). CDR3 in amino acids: CAWSFRTGFSGNTIYF. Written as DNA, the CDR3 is TGTGCCTGGAGTTTCAGGACAGGGTTCTCTGGAAACACCATATATTTT.

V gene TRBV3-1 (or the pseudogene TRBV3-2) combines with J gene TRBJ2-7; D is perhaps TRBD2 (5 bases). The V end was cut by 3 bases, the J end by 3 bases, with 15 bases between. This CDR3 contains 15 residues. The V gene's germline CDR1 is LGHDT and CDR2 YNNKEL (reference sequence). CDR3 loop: CASSHKREQFYEQYF. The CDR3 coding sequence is TGTGCCAGCAGCCATAAAAGGGAGCAGTTCTACGAGCAGTACTTC.

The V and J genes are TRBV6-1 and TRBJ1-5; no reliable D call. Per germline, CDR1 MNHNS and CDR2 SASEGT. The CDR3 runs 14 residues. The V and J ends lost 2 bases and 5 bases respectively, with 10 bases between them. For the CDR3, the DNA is TGTGCCAGCAGTGAATCGGGCCTCGATCAGCCCCAGCATTTT. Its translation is CASSESGLDQPQHF.

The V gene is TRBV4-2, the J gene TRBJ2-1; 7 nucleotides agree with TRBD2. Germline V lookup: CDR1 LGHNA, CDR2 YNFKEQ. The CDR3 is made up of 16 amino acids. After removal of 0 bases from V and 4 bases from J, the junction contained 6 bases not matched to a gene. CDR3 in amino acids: CASSQDKAGVYNEQFF. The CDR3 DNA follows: TGTGCCAGCAGCCAAGATAAGGCGGGAGTGTACAATGAGCAGTTCTTC.

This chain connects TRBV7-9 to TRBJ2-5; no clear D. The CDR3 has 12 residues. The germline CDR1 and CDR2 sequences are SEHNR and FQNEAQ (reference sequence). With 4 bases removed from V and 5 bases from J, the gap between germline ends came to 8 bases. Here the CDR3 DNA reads TGTGCCAGCAGCTCCCCCCGGGAGACCCAGTACTTC. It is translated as CASSSPRETQYF. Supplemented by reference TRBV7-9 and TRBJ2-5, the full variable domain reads DTGVSQNPRHKITKRGQNVTFRCDPISEHNRLYWYRQTLGQGPEFLTYFQNEAQLEKSRLLSDRFSAERPKGSFSTLEIQRTEQGDSAMYLCASSSPRETQYFGPGTRLLVL.

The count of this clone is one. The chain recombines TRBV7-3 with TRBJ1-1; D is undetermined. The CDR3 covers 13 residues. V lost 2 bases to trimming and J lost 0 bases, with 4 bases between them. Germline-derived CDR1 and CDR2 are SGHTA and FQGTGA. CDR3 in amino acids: CASSLQLNTEAFF. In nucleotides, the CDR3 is TGTGCCAGCAGCTTACAGCTGAACACTGAAGCTTTCTTT.

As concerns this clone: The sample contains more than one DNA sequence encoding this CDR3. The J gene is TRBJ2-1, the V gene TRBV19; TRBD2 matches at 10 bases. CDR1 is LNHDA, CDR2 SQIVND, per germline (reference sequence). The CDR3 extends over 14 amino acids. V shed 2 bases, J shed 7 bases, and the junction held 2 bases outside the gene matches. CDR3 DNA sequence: TGTGCCAGTAGTATAAGCGGGAGGGGAAATGAGCAGTTCTTC. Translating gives CASSISGRGNEQFF. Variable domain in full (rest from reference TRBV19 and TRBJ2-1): DGGITQSPKYLFRKEGQNVTLSCEQNLNHDAMYWYRQDPGQGLRLIYYSQIVNDFQKGDIAEGYSVSREKKESFPLTVTSAQKNPTAFYLCASSISGRGNEQFFGPGTRLTVL.

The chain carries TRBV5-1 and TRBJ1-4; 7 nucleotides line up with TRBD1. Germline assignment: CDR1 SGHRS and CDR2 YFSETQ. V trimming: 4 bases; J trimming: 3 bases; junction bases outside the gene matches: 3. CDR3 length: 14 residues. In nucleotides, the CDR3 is TGCGCCAGCAGCAGGGACAGACCTAATGAAAAACTGTTTTTT. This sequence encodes CASSRDRPNEKLFF.

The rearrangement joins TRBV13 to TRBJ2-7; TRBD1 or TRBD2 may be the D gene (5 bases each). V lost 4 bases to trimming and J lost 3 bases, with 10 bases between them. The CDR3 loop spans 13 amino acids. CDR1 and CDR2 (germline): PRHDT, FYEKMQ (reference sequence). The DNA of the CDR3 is TGTGCCAGCAGCTCAACGAGGGGCTACGAGCAGTACTTC. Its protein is CASSSTRGYEQYF. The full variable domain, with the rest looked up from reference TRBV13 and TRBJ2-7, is AAGVIQSPRHLIKEKRETATLKCYPIPRHDTVYWYQQGPGQDPQFLISFYEKMQSDKGSIPDRFSAQQFSDYHSELNMSSLELGDSALYFCASSSTRGYEQYFGPGTRLTVT.

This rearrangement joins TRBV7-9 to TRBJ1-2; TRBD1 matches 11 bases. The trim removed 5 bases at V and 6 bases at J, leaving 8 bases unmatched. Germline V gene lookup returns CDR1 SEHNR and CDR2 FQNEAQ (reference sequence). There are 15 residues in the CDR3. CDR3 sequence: CASSPWTGGADGYTF. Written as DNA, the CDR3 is TGTGCCAGCAGCCCCTGGACAGGGGGCGCAGATGGCTACACCTTC.

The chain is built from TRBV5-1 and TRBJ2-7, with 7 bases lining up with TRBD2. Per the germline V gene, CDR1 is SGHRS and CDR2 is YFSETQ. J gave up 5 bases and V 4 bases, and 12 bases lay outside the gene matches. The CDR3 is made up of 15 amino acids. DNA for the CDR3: TGCGCCAGCAGCACCGCTCGGACTAGGGGCCACGAGCAGTACTTC. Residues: CASSTARTRGHEQYF.

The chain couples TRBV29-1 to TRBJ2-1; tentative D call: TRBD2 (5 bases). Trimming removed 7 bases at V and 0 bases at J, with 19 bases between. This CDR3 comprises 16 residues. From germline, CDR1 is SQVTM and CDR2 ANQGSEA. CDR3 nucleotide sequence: TGCAGCGGCAAGGCGCGGGCACCGAGCTCCTACAATGAGCAGTTCTTC. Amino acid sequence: CSGKARAPSSYNEQFF.

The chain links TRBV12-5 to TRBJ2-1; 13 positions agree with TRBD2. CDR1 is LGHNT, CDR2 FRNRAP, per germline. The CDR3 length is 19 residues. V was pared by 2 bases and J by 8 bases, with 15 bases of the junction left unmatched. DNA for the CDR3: TGTGCTAGTGGTTTGCCACCGACTAGGACTAGCGGGAGTCGCTATGAGCAGTTCTTC. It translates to CASGLPPTRTSGSRYEQFF. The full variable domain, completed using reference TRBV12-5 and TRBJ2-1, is DARVTQTPRHKVTEMGQEVTMRCQPILGHNTVFWYRQTMMQGLELLAYFRNRAPLDDSGMPKDRFSAEMPDATLATLKIQPSEPRDSAVYFCASGLPPTRTSGSRYEQFFGPGTRLTVL.

The CDR3 spells CASSLDRGARNEQFF. Written as DNA, the CDR3 is TGTGCCAGCAGCCTGGACAGGGGGGCTCGGAATGAGCAGTTCTTC. This chain uses TRBV7-2 with TRBJ2-1, with 10 bases that match TRBD1. This CDR3 spans 15 amino acids. The J segment lost 7 bases and the V segment lost 5 bases, leaving 8 bases of the junction unmatched. Germline V CDR1 and CDR2: SGHTA, FQGNSA.

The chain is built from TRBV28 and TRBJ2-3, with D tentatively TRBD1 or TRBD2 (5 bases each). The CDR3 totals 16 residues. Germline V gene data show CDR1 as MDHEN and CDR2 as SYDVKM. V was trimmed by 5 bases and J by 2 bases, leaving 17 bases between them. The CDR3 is CASSRTGTFATDTQYF. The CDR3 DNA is TGTGCCAGCAGTAGAACCGGGACCTTTGCCACAGATACGCAGTATTTT.

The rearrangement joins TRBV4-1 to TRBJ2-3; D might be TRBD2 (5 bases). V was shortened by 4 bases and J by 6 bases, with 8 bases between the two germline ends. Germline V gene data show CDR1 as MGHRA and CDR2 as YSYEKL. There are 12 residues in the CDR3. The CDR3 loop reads CASSPGLDTQYF. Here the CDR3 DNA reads TGCGCCAGCAGCCCCGGACTGGATACGCAGTATTTT.

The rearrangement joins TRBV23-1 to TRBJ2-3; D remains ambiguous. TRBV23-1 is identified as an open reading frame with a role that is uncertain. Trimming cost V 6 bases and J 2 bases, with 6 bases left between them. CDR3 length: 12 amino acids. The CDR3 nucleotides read TGCGCCAGCAGGACCATCACAGATACGCAGTATTTT. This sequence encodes CASRTITDTQYF.

CDR3 DNA: TGTGCCAGCAGCCAAGGAAATTTCAGGGGGCTCACCGGGTACAATGAGCAGTTCTTC. Translated, it gives CASSQGNFRGLTGYNEQFF. The chain is built from TRBV3-1 (or the pseudogene TRBV3-2) and TRBJ2-1; 8 bases agree with TRBD1. Germline trimming cut 1 base from V and 4 bases from J; bases unmatched to any gene: 15. CDR1 LGHDT and CDR2 YNNKEL come from the germline V gene (reference sequence). The length of the CDR3 is 19 residues.

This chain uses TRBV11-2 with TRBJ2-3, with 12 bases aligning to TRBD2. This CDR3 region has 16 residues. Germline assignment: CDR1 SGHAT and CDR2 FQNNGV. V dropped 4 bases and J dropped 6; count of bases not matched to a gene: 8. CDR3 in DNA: TGTGCCAGCAGCTCGACTAGCGGGAGTCGTGCTGATACGCAGTATTTT. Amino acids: CASSSTSGSRADTQYF.

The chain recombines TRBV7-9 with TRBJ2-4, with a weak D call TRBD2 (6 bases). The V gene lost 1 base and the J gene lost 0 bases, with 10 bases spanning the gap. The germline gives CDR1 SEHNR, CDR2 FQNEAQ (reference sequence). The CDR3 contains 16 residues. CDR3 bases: TGTGCCAGCAGCTTAGTCGGGGGTTTAGCCAAAAACATTCAGTACTTC. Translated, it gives CASSLVGGLAKNIQYF.